A selection of T cell receptor beta chains follows, all from one sample in a study of Ad26.COV2.S vaccination and SARS-CoV-2 variants. Method: immunoSEQ multiplex PCR; TCRdb's copy keeps in-frame clones and lacks some. The sample has about 680,000 clones, around 89% seen once. The sequencing used peripheral blood, collected in a trial of Ad26.COV2.S vaccine versus placebo. All receptors derive from a person aged 18-60 years who received the Ad26.COV2.S COVID-19 vaccine or a placebo. Both conserved end residues are part of each CDR3. A D gene is named only where the DNA matches it firmly. Some rows have no size entry. The others give once, few or many, or a class for an expanded clone.

d_gene	v_gene	abundance	j_gene	CDR3nt	CDR3aa
TRBD1	TRBV5-1	-	TRBJ1-6	TGCGCCAGCAGCGGCGTACAGGGGGATAATTCACCCCTCCACTTT	CASSGVQGDNSPLHF
-	TRBV6-5	-	TRBJ1-1	TGTGCCAGCAGTCCCTTGACAGGCCCTGACACTGAAGCTTTCTTT	CASSPLTGPDTEAFF
TRBD2	TRBV27	once	TRBJ2-7	TGTGCCAGCAGTTTAAGGCGGGGGGCCAGTTACGAGCAGTACTTC	CASSLRRGASYEQYF
-	TRBV15	-	TRBJ2-3	TGTGCCACCAGCAAGAGGACGGCGGCTTTCACAGATACGCAGTATTTT	CATSKRTAAFTDTQYF
-	TRBV7-2	-	TRBJ1-1	TGTGCCAGCAGCTTTTCTTACAACTCGGCGGCTTTCTTT	CASSFSYNSAAFF
-	TRBV12-5	-	TRBJ1-1	TGTGCTAGTGGTTTGCGGGGGGACACTGAAGCTTTCTTT	CASGLRGDTEAFF
-	TRBV6-5	-	TRBJ2-7	TGTGCCAGCAGTTACTCGAAGGTATACGAGCAGTACTTC	CASSYSKVYEQYF
-	TRBV25-1	many	TRBJ1-2	TGTGCCAGCAGTGTTCATTTTAACTATGGCTACACCTTC	CASSVHFNYGYTF
TRBD2	TRBV7-2	-	TRBJ2-1	TGTGCCAGCACCGTGGGGCTAGCGGGGGGCAATGAGCAGTTCTTC	CASTVGLAGGNEQFF
-	TRBV14	-	TRBJ1-1	TGTGCCAGCAGCCCCCTGCTGGGTGGCACTGAAGCTTTCTTT	CASSPLLGGTEAFF
-	TRBV7-2	-	TRBJ2-3	TGTGCCAGCAGCTTAGAAGGTTGGGATACGCAGTATTTT	CASSLEGWDTQYF
-	TRBV2	-	TRBJ2-6	TGTGCCAGCACCCGAGGGCCTACAGGGACTGGGGCCAACGTCCTGACTTTC	CASTRGPTGTGANVLTF
-	TRBV24-1	-	TRBJ2-3	TGTGCCACCAGTGACCCGACAGAGGATACGCAGTATTTT	CATSDPTEDTQYF
TRBD2	TRBV3-1/TRBV3-2	-	TRBJ2-7	TGTGCCAGCAGCCAAGGTCTAGCGGGAGGTCGCGAGCAGTACTTC	CASSQGLAGGREQYF
-	TRBV5-6	-	TRBJ2-1	TGTGCCAGCAGCTTGTTCTTAGCGGAACTACCCACCGGCTACAATGAGCAGTTCTTC	CASSLFLAELPTGYNEQFF
TRBD1	TRBV5-1	-	TRBJ2-5	TGCGCCAGCAGCTTGGGGACGGGACAGGGGGTAGAGACCCAGTACTTC	CASSLGTGQGVETQYF
TRBD1	TRBV15	-	TRBJ1-1	TGTGCCACCAGTTTGGACAGGGGTTCGTCTGAAGCTTTCTTT	CATSLDRGSSEAFF
TRBD1	TRBV30	-	TRBJ1-2	TGTGCCTGGAGTCCCAGAGGGGGCGCAGGAAACTATGGCTACACCTTC	CAWSPRGGAGNYGYTF
-	TRBV6-5	-	TRBJ2-7	TGTGCCACCAACCTTGAGGGCTCCTACGAGCAGTACTTC	CATNLEGSYEQYF
-	TRBV12-3/TRBV12-4	-	TRBJ2-5	TGTGCCAGCAGTCCCTTGGGCGAGACCCAGTACTTC	CASSPLGETQYF
-	TRBV12-3/TRBV12-4	-	TRBJ2-5	TGTGCCAGCAGTCGTACAGGGCTGGAGACCCAGTACTTC	CASSRTGLETQYF
TRBD1	TRBV5-8	-	TRBJ2-4	TGTGCCAGCAGCTTGGTTGACGGACAGGGGAAAAACATTCAGTACTTC	CASSLVDGQGKNIQYF
-	TRBV4-2	-	TRBJ1-1	TGTGCCAGCAGCCAAGGCTTTCTCCCCACTGAAGCTTTCTTT	CASSQGFLPTEAFF
-	TRBV7-9	-	TRBJ2-1	TGTGCCAGCAGTCCACTAGCCCGGTCCAATGAGCAGTTCTTC	CASSPLARSNEQFF
TRBD1	TRBV27	-	TRBJ2-5	TGTGCCAGCAGCCCCGACAGGGGCGAGACCCAGTACTTC	CASSPDRGETQYF
TRBD2	TRBV4-2	-	TRBJ2-3	TGTGCCAGCAGCCAATTAGGACTAGCGGGTGAAATCACAGATACGCAGTATTTT	CASSQLGLAGEITDTQYF
-	TRBV9	-	TRBJ1-1	TGTGCCAGCAGCGTAGATCCAGGCGGCACTGAAGCTTTCTTT	CASSVDPGGTEAFF
-	TRBV4-2	-	TRBJ1-4	TGTGCCAGCAGCCAAGAAGGTACAGGGACTAATGAAAAACTGTTTTTT	CASSQEGTGTNEKLFF
TRBD1	TRBV29-1	-	TRBJ1-1	TGCAGCGTGGAACAGGGGGGGACTGAAGCTTTCTTT	CSVEQGGTEAFF
-	TRBV2	-	TRBJ2-4	TGTGCCAGCAGTGAATCAGGGGGGGCCAGAAACATTCAGTACTTC	CASSESGGARNIQYF